The 24 T cell receptor beta chains presented below share a single source sample, sequenced in a study of CD8 T cells in ankylosing spondylitis. TCRdb itself ran the 5' RACE reads through MiXCR, one entry per CDR3 protein. Of about 160,000 distinct CDR3 sequences listed, roughly 10% are singletons. The sequencing input was blood, either unsorted or a sorted T cell fraction (not recorded which). These receptors were collected from a female donor with ankylosing spondylitis or in good health (not recorded which).

This clonotype turned up a few times. V and J are TRBV14 and TRBJ2-1; TRBD2 agrees at 11 bases. There are 16 residues in the CDR3. Losses at the gene ends were 0 bases for V and 7 bases for J; bases not matched to a gene: 5. Germline V CDR1 and CDR2: SGHDN, FVKESK. The CDR3 protein is CASSQELAGGWNEQFF. The CDR3 nucleotides read TGTGCCAGCAGCCAAGAGCTAGCGGGAGGATGGAATGAGCAGTTCTTC.

The chain carries TRBV5-1 and TRBJ2-5; D assignment may be TRBD1 or TRBD2 (6 bases each). Germline lookup yields CDR1 SGHRS and CDR2 YFSETQ. V shed 9 bases and J shed 3 bases, with 24 bases lying between them. The CDR3 consists of 16 residues. The CDR3 DNA reads as TGCGCCACCACCCCCGAAGGGGGGCGATTAGAAGAGACCCAGTACTTC. Its protein product is CATTPEGGRLEETQYF.

This clonotype was found a few times. The chain's CDR3 is CASSSGLAGGTWEQYF. The CDR3 DNA sequence: TGTGCCAGCAGTTCAGGACTAGCGGGAGGGACATGGGAGCAGTACTTC. The V call is TRBV28, the J call TRBJ2-7; 15 bases map to TRBD2. J lost 7 bases, V lost 4 bases, and 8 bases had no gene match. Germline V gene lookup returns CDR1 MDHEN and CDR2 SYDVKM. The CDR3 loop spans 16 amino acids.

This clonotype was counted between two and nine times. The chain uses TRBV13 and TRBJ2-1; 7 bases fit TRBD2. Germline CDR1 PRHDT, CDR2 FYEKMQ (reference sequence). After removal of 5 bases from V and 0 bases from J, the junction contained 10 bases not matched to a gene. This CDR3 contains 17 residues. CDR3 in amino acids: CASSPQERDSSYNEQFF. Written as DNA, the CDR3 is TGTGCCAGCAGCCCACAGGAGCGGGATAGCTCCTACAATGAGCAGTTCTTC. Drawing the rest from reference TRBV13 and TRBJ2-1, the complete variable domain is AAGVIQSPRHLIKEKRETATLKCYPIPRHDTVYWYQQGPGQDPQFLISFYEKMQSDKGSIPDRFSAQQFSDYHSELNMSSLELGDSALYFCASSPQERDSSYNEQFFGPGTRLTVL.

This clonotype has at least ten counts. This CDR3 reads CSVGVNLKATGELFF. The DNA for the CDR3 is TGCAGCGTTGGAGTCAACCTTAAAGCCACCGGGGAGCTGTTTTTT. J is TRBJ2-2 and V is TRBV29-1; no reliable D call. This CDR3 contains 15 residues. Trimming cost V 4 bases and J 4 bases, with 16 bases left between them. CDR1 and CDR2 from the germline V gene are SQVTM and ANQGSEA.

This clonotype occurred many times. The chain employs TRBV5-1 and TRBJ2-3, with TRBD2 matching over 7 bases. Looked up from germline, CDR1 is SGHRS and CDR2 is YFSETQ. V lost 0 bases, J lost 3 bases, and 7 bases stayed unmatched. This CDR3 contains 16 residues. The CDR3 region has the DNA TGCGCCAGCAGCTTGGCCGGACTAGAATCTACAGATACGCAGTATTTT. Translating it yields CASSLAGLESTDTQYF.

The J gene is TRBJ2-3, the V gene TRBV24-1, with D perhaps being TRBD1 or TRBD2 (6 bases each). The CDR3 has 13 residues. Germline CDR1 KGHDR, CDR2 SFDVKD. V was pared by 9 bases and J by 0 bases, with 9 bases between. This CDR3 reads CATQGTSTDTQYF. The CDR3, as DNA: TGTGCCACCCAGGGGACTAGCACAGATACGCAGTATTTT.

This clonotype was picked up many times. The chain has TRBV6-2 or TRBV6-3 and TRBJ2-2; D is ambiguous. Germline V gene data show CDR1 as MNHEY and CDR2 as SVGEGT. Trimming shortened V by 4 bases and J by 0 bases, and 9 bases separated the two germline ends. The CDR3 runs to 15 residues. The CDR3 region is CASSSRTANTGELFF. In DNA, the CDR3 is TGTGCCAGCAGTTCCCGGACGGCGAACACCGGGGAGCTGTTTTTT.

The genes are TRBV12-3 or TRBV12-4 and TRBJ1-2; D possibly corresponds to TRBD1 (5 bases). Trimming cost V 6 bases and J 0 bases, with 8 bases left between them. There are 13 residues in the CDR3. CDR3 in DNA: TGTGCCAGCAGGAGGGGTTCTAACTATGGCTACACCTTC. Translation: CASRRGSNYGYTF.

This clonotype was found a few times. The CDR3 DNA is TGCAGCGTTGAAGTAGCTAGCGGGAGCTACAATGAGCAGTTCTTC. Its translation is CSVEVASGSYNEQFF. J is TRBJ2-1 and V is TRBV29-1, with TRBD2 matching 10 bases. Germline V gene data show CDR1 as SQVTM and CDR2 as ANQGSEA. V lost 1 base, J lost 3 bases, and 3 bases stayed unmatched. This CDR3 contains 15 residues.

Many counts were recorded for this clonotype. The V call is TRBV27, the J call TRBJ1-1; TRBD1 aligns across 11 bases. Trimming at V came to 6 bases and at J to 2 bases, leaving 5 bases not matched to a gene. The CDR3 loop spans 15 amino acids. Germline assignment: CDR1 MNHEY and CDR2 SMNVEV (reference sequence). The CDR3 region is CASSRDRGYNTEAFF. The CDR3, as DNA: TGTGCCAGCAGCAGGGACAGGGGGTATAACACTGAAGCTTTCTTT.

This clonotype has at least ten counts. The V gene is TRBV7-9, the J gene TRBJ1-1; no reliable D call. V was trimmed by 1 base and J by 8 bases, leaving 5 bases between them. The CDR3 is 11 residues long. The germline V gene encodes CDR1 SEHNR and CDR2 FQNEAQ (reference sequence). The CDR3 region is CASSLGSEAFF. In DNA, the CDR3 is TGTGCCAGCAGCTTAGGTTCAGAAGCTTTCTTT.

The table lists this clonotype with many counts. V gene TRBV20-1 combines with J gene TRBJ2-1, with D maybe TRBD2 (5 bases). Germline V gene data show CDR1 as DFQATT and CDR2 as SNEGSKA (reference sequence). The CDR3 has 13 amino acids. Trimming stripped 4 bases from V and 7 bases from J, with 14 bases between. CDR3 nucleotide sequence: TGCAGTGCTACCGATCGGACTTTTAATGAGCAGTTCTTC. The encoded protein is CSATDRTFNEQFF.

This clonotype came up a few times. The chain combines TRBV6-1 with TRBJ2-7; D not resolved. Trimming pared 3 bases from V and 4 bases from J, leaving 7 bases between. The CDR3 is 12 residues long. The germline CDR1 and CDR2 sequences are MNHNS and SASEGT. CDR3 coding DNA: TGTGCCAGCAGTGATTCCAAGTACGAGCAGTACTTC. It specifies CASSDSKYEQYF.

On this clonotype: This clone may be a read error of a much larger clone one base away. The rearrangement links TRBV7-3 to TRBJ2-1; 12 nucleotides line up with TRBD2. The CDR3 loop spans 16 amino acids. Germline V CDR1 and CDR2: SGHTA, FQGTGA. The CDR3 reads CSSSSPTSGRYNEQFF. The CDR3 coding sequence is TGTTCCAGCAGCTCCCCGACTAGCGGGAGATACAATGAGCAGTTCTTC.

The J gene is TRBJ1-1, the V gene TRBV4-1; D unresolved. This CDR3 comprises 13 residues. V lost 0 bases to trimming and J lost 5 bases, with 7 bases between them. The germline V gene encodes CDR1 MGHRA and CDR2 YSYEKL. The CDR3 here is CASSQEINTEAFF. CDR3 DNA: TGCGCCAGCAGCCAAGAAATTAATACTGAAGCTTTCTTT.

This clonotype has just a few counts. The genes are TRBV4-3 and TRBJ2-7; the D is unclear. This CDR3 has 14 residues. Per germline, CDR1 LGHNA and CDR2 YSLEER. Trimming pared 0 bases from V and 7 bases from J, leaving 13 bases between. CDR3 amino acids: CASSQDPTDVEQYF. As DNA, the CDR3 is TGCGCCAGCAGCCAAGACCCGACCGACGTAGAGCAGTACTTC.

This clonotype was counted a few times. CDR3 sequence: CASSFLTSSQEQYF. In nucleotides, the CDR3 is TGTGCCAGTAGTTTCCTGACTAGCTCGCAGGAGCAGTACTTC. This chain connects TRBV19 to TRBJ2-7, with 7 bases aligning to TRBD2. This CDR3 has 14 residues. Per germline, CDR1 LNHDA and CDR2 SQIVND (reference sequence). The junction had 11 bases not matched to a gene; V was cut back by 5 bases and J by 7 bases.

V gene TRBV28 combines with J gene TRBJ1-6; D call uncertain. Trimming removed 3 bases at V and 15 bases at J, with 15 bases between. The CDR3 has 13 amino acids. Germline CDR1 MDHEN, CDR2 SYDVKM. The CDR3 reads CASSFKAARHLHF. The CDR3 DNA is TGTGCCAGCAGTTTTAAGGCAGCTCGTCACCTCCACTTT.

This clonotype showed up many times. V usage is TRBV11-2 and J usage is TRBJ2-1; 12 nucleotides agree with TRBD2. CDR1 is SGHAT, CDR2 FQNNGV, per germline. CDR3 length: 13 amino acids. The trim removed 11 bases at V and 10 bases at J, leaving 9 bases unmatched. The CDR3 DNA follows: TGTGCCTGTACCGGGACTAGCGGGTTAGAGCAGTTCTTC. It specifies CACTGTSGLEQFF.

The genes are TRBV7-8 and TRBJ1-2; D uncertain. The CDR3 sequence is 12 residues long. V lost 3 bases and J 6 bases, leaving 8 bases between the germline ends. From germline, CDR1 is SGHVS and CDR2 FQNEAQ. CDR3 nucleotide sequence: TGTGCCAGCAGCTTCGGAGTTGATGGCTACACCTTC. Residues: CASSFGVDGYTF.

This clonotype was detected many times. This rearrangement joins TRBV6-2 or TRBV6-3 to TRBJ2-1; D unresolved. Trimming cost V 5 bases and J 6 bases, with 5 bases left between them. CDR1 is MNHEY, CDR2 SVGEGT, per germline. This CDR3 region has 11 residues. CDR3 DNA sequence: TGTGCCAGCAGTCCCCGCAATGAGCAGTTCTTC. Protein: CASSPRNEQFF.

The sample holds a few counts of this clonotype. This chain uses TRBV10-3 with TRBJ1-5; D not resolved. Trimming took off 8 bases at V and 0 bases at J, with 2 bases between the two ends. Germline CDR1 is ENHRY and CDR2 is SYGVKD. CDR3 length: 11 residues. In DNA, the CDR3 is TGTGCCATCGGTAGCAATCAGCCCCAGCATTTT. It is translated as CAIGSNQPQHF.

The chain couples TRBV20-1 to TRBJ1-3; a possible D gene is TRBD1 (6 bases). CDR3 length: 13 amino acids. Germline V gives CDR1 DFQATT, CDR2 SNEGSKA (reference sequence). Trimming took off 6 bases at V and 2 bases at J, with 11 bases between the two ends. The CDR3 DNA follows: TGCAGTGCGGAGGGGGGACCTGGAAACACCATATATTTT. This sequence encodes CSAEGGPGNTIYF.